This T cell receptor (beta chain) was identified in a study of beta chain features in type 1 diabetes. Germline V lookup: CDR1 SGHRS, CDR2 YFSETQ. This CDR3 contains 14 residues. V was clipped by 0 bases and J by 6 bases, with 9 bases between them. Each of the sorted populations had a purity greater than 98%. All of the isolated RNA was reverse transcribed, so expressed TCRB transcripts were sequenced. Repertoires were generated with immunoSEQ multiplex PCR, while TCRdb's copy carries only in-frame clones and drops some. The table lists about 620,000 clones, roughly a sixth of them singletons. The sequence was obtained from a man aged 18 to 29 in good health. The material sequenced was naive CD4+ T cells from blood. The chain combines TRBV5-1 with TRBJ2-2; no reliable D call. CDR3 in amino acids: CASSLEAGPGELFF. The CDR3 DNA follows: TGCGCCAGCAGCTTGGAGGCAGGTCCCGGGGAGCTGTTTTTT.